Presented here are 16 T cell receptor beta chains from one specimen sequenced in a study of T cell repertoires in cytomegalovirus infection. TCRdb processed the reads anew with MiXCR; each CDR3 protein has one entry. Seen here are about 360,000 distinct CDR3 sequences, roughly 18% observed once, and the top ten hold about 10%. The sequenced sample consisted of PBMCs. The receptors come from a human donor in good health (CMV status not recorded). Some clones in this sample may be carry-over from other donors' samples.

This clonotype has just a few counts. V gene TRBV15 combines with J gene TRBJ2-6; D is uncertain. Germline assignment: CDR1 LNHNV and CDR2 YYDKDF (reference sequence). V was clipped by 5 bases and J by 4 bases, with 3 bases between them. The CDR3 is 12 residues long. The CDR3 sequence is CATSGGANVLTF. As DNA, the CDR3 is TGTGCCACCAGCGGCGGGGCCAACGTCCTGACTTTC.

The chain is built from TRBV20-1 and TRBJ2-7; D may be TRBD1 (5 bases). The V gene lost 0 bases and the J gene lost 2 bases, with 8 bases spanning the gap. CDR3 size: 13 residues. From germline, CDR1 is DFQATT and CDR2 SNEGSKA (reference sequence). In DNA, the CDR3 is TGCAGTGCTAGAGATGGCAGGGCCTACGAGCAGTACTTC. Its translation: CSARDGRAYEQYF.

V and J are TRBV5-1 and TRBJ2-1, with 9 positions matching TRBD1. The CDR3 is 14 residues long. Germline trimming cut 0 bases from V and 8 bases from J; bases unmatched to any gene: 3. Germline assignment: CDR1 SGHRS and CDR2 YFSETQ. The CDR3 region is CASSLEGQGDEQFF. CDR3 sequence (DNA): TGCGCCAGCAGCTTGGAGGGACAGGGCGATGAGCAGTTCTTC. The variable domain in full, completed from reference TRBV5-1 and TRBJ2-1, reads KAGVTQTPRYLIKTRGQQVTLSCSPISGHRSVSWYQQTPGQGLQFLFEYFSETQRNKGNFPGRFSGRQFSNSRSEMNVSTLELGDSALYLCASSLEGQGDEQFFGPGTRLTVL.

The chain joins TRBV20-1 to TRBJ1-2; D remains ambiguous. Between the trimmed V and J ends, which lost 0 bases and 4 bases, there was a span of 12 bases. Per the germline V gene, CDR1 is DFQATT and CDR2 is SNEGSKA (reference sequence). The CDR3 is 14 amino acids. The CDR3 loop reads CSARDPDGFYGYTF. The CDR3 bases are TGCAGTGCTAGAGATCCGGACGGGTTCTATGGCTACACCTTC.

The genes are TRBV20-1 and TRBJ2-2, with D tentatively TRBD2 (6 bases). This CDR3 is built from 15 residues. Germline V gene data show CDR1 as DFQATT and CDR2 as SNEGSKA (reference sequence). The V gene lost 0 bases and the J gene lost 4 bases, with 12 bases spanning the gap. Here the CDR3 reads CSARDYLGGTGELFF. In nucleotides, the CDR3 is TGCAGTGCTAGAGATTACCTGGGGGGCACCGGGGAGCTGTTTTTT.

V is TRBV12-3 or TRBV12-4 and J is TRBJ1-4, with TRBD1 matching over 7 bases. This CDR3 is 15 amino acids long. J was trimmed by 7 bases and V by 4 bases; bases with no gene match: 9. The CDR3 sequence: CASSWISGGGEKLFF. The CDR3 region has the DNA TGTGCCAGCAGTTGGATCTCAGGGGGGGGTGAAAAACTGTTTTTT.

This clonotype was counted at least ten times. This chain links TRBV28 with TRBJ2-3, with 10 bases fitting TRBD2. V lost 4 bases to trimming and J lost 3 bases; unmatched junction nucleotides: 7. The V gene's germline CDR1 is MDHEN and CDR2 SYDVKM. The CDR3 totals 16 residues. The CDR3 coding sequence is TGTGCCAGCAGTTCCTCTAGCGGGAGACAGACAGATACGCAGTATTTT. Amino acid sequence: CASSSSSGRQTDTQYF.

The sample holds many counts of this clonotype. V gene TRBV14 combines with J gene TRBJ1-6; D is unresolved. This CDR3 is 14 amino acids long. In germline, CDR1 is SGHDN, CDR2 FVKESK. V lost 1 base, J lost 8 bases, and 9 bases lay in between. The CDR3 nucleotides read TGTGCCAGCAGCCAAGGGACGATTCATTCACCCCTCCACTTT. This codes for CASSQGTIHSPLHF.

This clonotype showed up many times. The rearrangement links TRBV7-2 to TRBJ2-7, with a possible D match to TRBD2 (6 bases). The ends were cut back, 1 base at V and 3 bases at J, with 16 bases in the middle. The germline V gene encodes CDR1 SGHTA and CDR2 FQGNSA. CDR3 length: 16 amino acids. The CDR3 nucleotides read TGTGCCAGCAGCTTAGTAGCGGACTGGCTAAGCTACGAGCAGTACTTC. This sequence encodes CASSLVADWLSYEQYF.

This clonotype has a count of ten or more. The chain links TRBV7-2 to TRBJ2-7; 8 nucleotides line up with TRBD1. This CDR3 is 14 amino acids long. CDR1 SGHTA and CDR2 FQGNSA come from the germline V gene. Losses at the gene ends were 4 bases for V and 3 bases for J; bases not matched to a gene: 5. The CDR3 loop reads CASSSRTGYYEQYF. The DNA of the CDR3 is TGTGCCAGCAGCTCACGGACAGGGTACTACGAGCAGTACTTC.

The count of this clonotype is one. V and J are TRBV6-5 and TRBJ1-1, with D hard to call. CDR3 length equals 17 residues. Germline V gene lookup returns CDR1 MNHEY and CDR2 SVGAGI. Between the trimmed V and J ends, which lost 0 bases and 3 bases, there was a span of 17 bases. The CDR3 DNA reads as TGTGCCAGCAGTTACTCGAGGACTGGCAGGCTTTACACTGAAGCTTTCTTT. It is translated as CASSYSRTGRLYTEAFF.

This clonotype showed up many times. This rearrangement joins TRBV7-2 to TRBJ2-3; D unclear. The CDR3 consists of 15 residues. V was shortened by 5 bases and J by 3 bases, with 15 bases between the two germline ends. Germline V gives CDR1 SGHTA, CDR2 FQGNSA. CDR3 DNA: TGTGCCAGCAGCCCGGCCCCCGCAGCAACAGATACGCAGTATTTT. Protein: CASSPAPAATDTQYF. The full variable domain, rest sourced from reference TRBV7-2 and TRBJ2-3, is GAGVSQSPSNKVTEKGKDVELRCDPISGHTALYWYRQSLGQGLEFLIYFQGNSAPDKSGLPSDRFSAERTGGSVSTLTIQRTQQEDSAVYLCASSPAPAATDTQYFGPGTRLTVL.

The genes are TRBV7-2 and TRBJ2-1, with 9 bases fitting TRBD2. V dropped 5 bases and J dropped 8; count of bases not matched to a gene: 7. This CDR3 is 14 amino acids long. The germline V gene encodes CDR1 SGHTA and CDR2 FQGNSA. CDR3 sequence: CASSDSGSRDEQFF. In DNA form, the CDR3 reads TGTGCCAGCAGCGATAGCGGGAGTAGGGATGAGCAGTTCTTC.

This clonotype was counted a few times. The chain couples TRBV5-6 to TRBJ2-4, with 8 bases fitting TRBD2. Trimming cost V 2 bases and J 4 bases; bases outside gene matches: 8. CDR3 length: 16 amino acids. Germline-derived CDR1 and CDR2 are SGHDT and YYEEEE. Written as DNA, the CDR3 is TGTGCCAGCAGCTTAACCAGCGGGGGTACAAAAAACATTCAGTACTTC. Its translation is CASSLTSGGTKNIQYF. The full variable domain, in which reference TRBV5-6 and TRBJ2-4 provide the parts outside the CDR3, is DAGVTQSPTHLIKTRGQQVTLRCSPKSGHDTVSWYQQALGQGPQFIFQYYEEEERQRGNFPDRFSGHQFPNYSSELNVNALLLGDSALYLCASSLTSGGTKNIQYFGAGTRLSVL.

V is TRBV28 and J is TRBJ2-5; 8 nucleotides align to TRBD1. This CDR3 comprises 13 residues. Germline loops: CDR1 MDHEN, CDR2 SYDVKM. The V gene end was trimmed by 6 bases and the J gene end by 5 bases; junction bases not matched to a gene: 5. The CDR3 sequence is CASSTGGRETQYF. CDR3 sequence (DNA): TGTGCCAGCAGCACAGGGGGACGGGAGACCCAGTACTTC.

This clonotype was recorded many times. This chain links TRBV7-2 with TRBJ1-3, with D maybe TRBD1 (6 bases). The CDR3 is made up of 16 amino acids. Trimming removed 1 base at V and 3 bases at J, with 13 bases between. CDR1 and CDR2 (germline): SGHTA, FQGNSA. This CDR3 reads CASSLDRTGNGNTIYF. Written as DNA, the CDR3 is TGTGCCAGCAGCTTAGACCGAACAGGGAATGGAAACACCATATATTTT.